Listed here are 9 T cell receptor beta chains from one sample, sequenced in a study of blood T cell repertoires in COVID-19. The data were produced by immunoSEQ multiplex PCR, yet TCRdb's version contains in-frame clones alone and is incomplete. This sample has about 81,000 clones, with less than 85% found just once. What was sequenced was peripheral blood. These receptors all come from a human donor in a cohort sampled during active COVID-19.

This clone was seen only once. The J gene is TRBJ2-1, the V gene TRBV3-1 (or the pseudogene TRBV3-2), with 8 nucleotides matching TRBD1. The CDR3 has 14 amino acids. Germline V gene data show CDR1 as LGHDT and CDR2 as YNNKEL (reference sequence). V lost 4 bases to trimming and J lost 6 bases; unmatched junction nucleotides: 5. In nucleotides, the CDR3 is TGTGCCAGCAGCCGGGTCACAGGGGGCAATGAGCAGTTCTTC. This encodes CASSRVTGGNEQFF.

V and J are TRBV15 and TRBJ1-5; D remains unclear. Looked up from germline, CDR1 is LNHNV and CDR2 is YYDKDF (reference sequence). CDR3 length equals 14 residues. Trimming removed 0 bases from V and 4 bases from J, with 7 bases in between. The CDR3 loop reads CATSREGGNQPQHF. The CDR3 bases are TGTGCCACCAGCAGAGAGGGAGGGAATCAGCCCCAGCATTTT.

The chain recombines TRBV29-1 with TRBJ2-3; no clear D gene. The CDR3 has 15 amino acids. Trimming cost V 1 base and J 8 bases, with 19 bases left between them. CDR1 SQVTM and CDR2 ANQGSEA come from the germline V gene. The CDR3 protein is CSVEATSTPAGTQYF. CDR3 sequence (DNA): TGCAGCGTTGAAGCTACGTCGACCCCGGCAGGTACGCAGTATTTT.

Concerning this clone: The junction and the germline gene differ at one end; a read error may be behind it. The chain employs TRBV5-1 and TRBJ1-6; no clear D. Germline V gene sequence: CDR1 SGHRS, CDR2 YFSETQ. The CDR3 covers 12 residues. CDR3: CASSSNNSPLHF. In DNA, the CDR3 is TGCGCCAGCAGCTCCAATAATTCACCCCTCCACTTT. Combining the CDR3 with reference TRBV5-1 and TRBJ1-6 gives the whole variable domain KAGVTQTPRYLIKTRGQQVTLSCSPISGHRSVSWYQQTPGQGLQFLFEYFSETQRNKGNFPGRFSGRQFSNSRSEMNVSTLELGDSALYLCASSSNNSPLHFGNGTRLTVT.

The gene calls are TRBV3-1 (or the pseudogene TRBV3-2) and TRBJ1-4; D unclear. Per germline, CDR1 LGHDT and CDR2 YNNKEL (reference sequence). V was trimmed by 6 bases and J by 3 bases, leaving 11 bases between them. The CDR3 runs 14 residues. The CDR3 is CASSPVVANEKLFF. DNA of the CDR3: TGTGCCAGCAGTCCTGTGGTAGCTAATGAAAAACTGTTTTTT.

The V call is TRBV28, the J call TRBJ2-7, with 7 bases matching TRBD2. The V gene's germline CDR1 is MDHEN and CDR2 SYDVKM. The CDR3 is 13 amino acids. V lost 8 bases and J lost 0; bases outside the gene matches: 4. The DNA for the CDR3 is TGTGCCAGCGGGGGGGGAAGCTCCTACGAGCAGTACTTC. Translated: CASGGGSSYEQYF. The whole variable domain, filled in from reference TRBV28 and TRBJ2-7, reads DVKVTQSSRYLVKRTGEKVFLECVQDMDHENMFWYRQDPGLGLRLIYFSYDVKMKEKGDIPEGYSVSREKKERFSLILESASTNQTSMYLCASGGGSSYEQYFGPGTRLTVT.

This chain joins TRBV19 and TRBJ2-7; 9 bases are shared with TRBD2. In germline, CDR1 is LNHDA, CDR2 SQIVND (reference sequence). V lost 3 bases to trimming and J lost 3 bases; unmatched junction nucleotides: 6. The CDR3 loop spans 15 amino acids. The CDR3 reads CASSIGGGGIYEQYF. CDR3 nucleotides: TGTGCCAGTAGTATCGGCGGGGGGGGAATCTACGAGCAGTACTTC.

The chain couples TRBV7-2 to TRBJ2-4; D possibly corresponds to TRBD1 (6 bases). Trimming took off 4 bases at V and 12 bases at J, with 16 bases between the two ends. This CDR3 is built from 13 residues. CDR1 and CDR2 (germline): SGHTA, FQGNSA. This chain's CDR3 is CASSSNYRAGQYF. The DNA of the CDR3 is TGTGCCAGCAGCTCAAACTACAGGGCGGGTCAGTACTTC. The full variable domain, in which reference TRBV7-2 and TRBJ2-4 provide the parts outside the CDR3, is GAGVSQSPSNKVTEKGKDVELRCDPISGHTALYWYRQSLGQGLEFLIYFQGNSAPDKSGLPSDRFSAERTGGSVSTLTIQRTQQEDSAVYLCASSSNYRAGQYFGAGTRLSVL.

The chain links TRBV5-1 to TRBJ2-1; no reliable D call. This CDR3 has 16 amino acids. Germline values: CDR1 SGHRS, CDR2 YFSETQ. V gave up 2 bases and J gave up 1 base, with 13 bases separating them. The chain's CDR3 is CASSFGQERSYNEQFF. As DNA, the CDR3 is TGCGCCAGCAGCTTTGGGCAGGAACGGTCCTACAATGAGCAGTTCTTC.